The 18 T cell receptor beta chains below come from one sample, sequenced in a study of shared clonotypes between healthy human individuals. Assay: immunoSEQ multiplex PCR; the TCRdb copy retains only in-frame clones and omits some. The table shows approximately 1,500,000 clones, with approximately 98% occurring only once. The sequenced material came from naive CD4+ T cells sorted from blood. Subset of the sample: CD45RA+ positively selected. These receptors came from a man aged 25-40 years in good health.

This clone appeared once. The chain carries TRBV5-1 and TRBJ2-3; TRBD2 matches at 8 bases. The CDR3 is 16 amino acids. The J segment lost 5 bases and the V segment lost 0 bases, leaving 8 bases of the junction unmatched. CDR1 and CDR2 (germline): SGHRS, YFSETQ. For the CDR3, the DNA is TGCGCCAGCAGCTTGGTGGTGACTAGCGTAGAAGATACGCAGTATTTT. This codes for CASSLVVTSVEDTQYF.

This chain uses TRBV5-1 with TRBJ1-3, with TRBD1 as a possible D gene (5 bases). The CDR3 contains 15 residues. Trimming stripped 3 bases from V and 4 bases from J, with 14 bases between. Per the germline V gene, CDR1 is SGHRS and CDR2 is YFSETQ. CDR3 region: CASSSTTATGNTIYF. The CDR3 bases are TGCGCCAGCAGCTCTACGACAGCAACAGGAAACACCATATATTTT.

The V and J genes are TRBV28 and TRBJ2-7, with TRBD1 matching 8 bases. V lost 4 bases to trimming and J lost 2 bases; unmatched junction nucleotides: 4. The germline V gene has CDR1 MDHEN and CDR2 SYDVKM. CDR3 length: 14 residues. As DNA, the CDR3 is TGTGCCAGCAGTTCGAAGACAGGGGCCTACGAGCAGTACTTC. As protein: CASSSKTGAYEQYF.

The V call is TRBV19, the J call TRBJ2-2; 7 bases agree with TRBD2. V dropped 7 bases and J dropped 6; count of bases not matched to a gene: 5. Germline V gives CDR1 LNHDA, CDR2 SQIVND (reference sequence). The CDR3 spans 13 residues. CDR3 sequence: CASIRGLSGELFF. The CDR3 bases are TGTGCCAGTATCCGGGGACTATCCGGGGAGCTGTTTTTT.

V and J are TRBV5-6 and TRBJ1-4; 7 bases match TRBD1. The junction had 12 bases not matched to a gene; V was cut back by 1 base and J by 0 bases. This CDR3 is built from 19 residues. Germline loops: CDR1 SGHDT, CDR2 YYEEEE. This chain's CDR3 is CASSLLGGALTATNEKLFF. The CDR3 nucleotides read TGTGCCAGCAGCTTGCTAGGGGGCGCGTTAACCGCAACTAATGAAAAACTGTTTTTT.

This rearrangement joins TRBV11-3 to TRBJ2-5, with 9 bases identical to TRBD1. CDR3 length: 14 residues. CDR1 is SGHNT and CDR2 is YENEEA in the germline V gene. The junction had 6 bases not matched to a gene; V was cut back by 5 bases and J by 5 bases. The CDR3 DNA follows: TGTGCCAGCAGCCCCAGGACAGGGGTGGAGACCCAGTACTTC. Its protein product is CASSPRTGVETQYF.

This chain's CDR3 is CASSARTSNEQFF. The DNA of the CDR3 is TGTGCCAGCAGTGCTAGGACAAGCAATGAGCAGTTCTTC. The chain links TRBV2 to TRBJ2-1; D may be TRBD1 (5 bases). CDR1 is SNHLY, CDR2 FYNNEI, per germline. Trimming shortened V by 4 bases and J by 6 bases, and 10 bases separated the two germline ends. The CDR3 consists of 13 residues.

The chain couples TRBV28 to TRBJ2-7; possibly TRBD2 for D (6 bases). Germline CDR1 is MDHEN and CDR2 is SYDVKM. Trimming stripped 1 base from V and 0 bases from J, with 22 bases between. This CDR3 spans 19 amino acids. CDR3 bases: TGTGCCAGCAGTTTATTCTTCGAGCCGGGGCAGCGGGCCTCCTACGAGCAGTACTTC. This encodes CASSLFFEPGQRASYEQYF. The whole variable domain, remainder taken from reference TRBV28 and TRBJ2-7, is DVKVTQSSRYLVKRTGEKVFLECVQDMDHENMFWYRQDPGLGLRLIYFSYDVKMKEKGDIPEGYSVSREKKERFSLILESASTNQTSMYLCASSLFFEPGQRASYEQYFGPGTRLTVT.

The CDR3 DNA is TGTGCCAGCAGCTTAGATGGGGCGGGATATGGCTACACCTTC. Translation gives CASSLDGAGYGYTF. The V gene is TRBV7-9, the J gene TRBJ1-2; a possible D gene is TRBD1 (5 bases). Germline V gene lookup returns CDR1 SEHNR and CDR2 FQNEAQ (reference sequence). Between the trimmed V and J ends, which lost 1 base and 5 bases, there was a span of 11 bases. This CDR3 has 14 amino acids.

V is TRBV11-2 and J is TRBJ1-2; D not resolved. This CDR3 has 14 amino acids. With 5 bases removed from V and 2 bases from J, the gap between germline ends came to 12 bases. Germline CDR1 reads SGHAT; CDR2 reads FQNNGV. In nucleotides, the CDR3 is TGTGCCAGCAGCAAGGAACAGAACAACTATGGCTACACCTTC. This gives the protein CASSKEQNNYGYTF.

V usage is TRBV5-1 and J usage is TRBJ2-7; D unresolved. CDR3 length equals 14 residues. The germline CDR1 and CDR2 sequences are SGHRS and YFSETQ. Between the trimmed V and J ends, which lost 0 bases and 2 bases, there was a span of 9 bases. In DNA, the CDR3 is TGCGCCAGCAGCTTGGAGTCAGCAGCCTACGAGCAGTACTTC. Translating gives CASSLESAAYEQYF. Looking up the rest from reference TRBV5-1 and TRBJ2-7 gives the full variable domain: KAGVTQTPRYLIKTRGQQVTLSCSPISGHRSVSWYQQTPGQGLQFLFEYFSETQRNKGNFPGRFSGRQFSNSRSEMNVSTLELGDSALYLCASSLESAAYEQYFGPGTRLTVT.

V gene TRBV10-3 combines with J gene TRBJ2-3; D unresolved. The length of the CDR3 is 15 residues. V gave up 3 bases and J gave up 0 bases, with 10 bases separating them. Germline CDR1 and CDR2: ENHRY and SYGVKD. CDR3 in amino acids: CAISDSDSSTDTQYF. CDR3 nucleotide sequence: TGTGCCATCAGTGACTCTGACTCTAGCACAGATACGCAGTATTTT.

In the case of this clone: The same CDR3 also results from other DNA sequences found in this sample. The chain couples TRBV11-2 to TRBJ2-1; 7 nucleotides align to TRBD1. V was pared by 3 bases and J by 0 bases, with 2 bases of the junction left unmatched. Germline V gene data show CDR1 as SGHAT and CDR2 as FQNNGV. This CDR3 spans 15 amino acids. CDR3: CASSLDRSSYNEQFF. CDR3 sequence (DNA): TGTGCCAGCAGCTTGGACAGGAGCTCCTACAATGAGCAGTTCTTC. Full variable domain (rest looked up from reference TRBV11-2 and TRBJ2-1): EAGVAQSPRYKIIEKRQSVAFWCNPISGHATLYWYQQILGQGPKLLIQFQNNGVVDDSQLPKDRFSAERLKGVDSTLKIQPAKLEDSAVYLCASSLDRSSYNEQFFGPGTRLTVL.

This sequence joins TRBV7-2 and TRBJ1-1; D perhaps matches TRBD1 (6 bases). Germline V CDR1 and CDR2: SGHTA, FQGNSA. CDR3 size: 14 residues. Trimming removed 9 bases from V and 2 bases from J, with 16 bases in between. The CDR3 reads CASFPGTLNTEAFF. In nucleotides, the CDR3 is TGTGCCAGTTTTCCCGGGACACTCAACACTGAAGCTTTCTTT.

The chain recombines TRBV7-9 with TRBJ1-1; D call uncertain. V was pared by 5 bases and J by 0 bases, with 13 bases between. The germline gives CDR1 SEHNR, CDR2 FQNEAQ (reference sequence). The CDR3 totals 15 residues. The CDR3 loop reads CASSSPRVVNTEAFF. As DNA, the CDR3 is TGTGCCAGCAGCAGCCCGAGGGTGGTGAACACTGAAGCTTTCTTT.

A remark on this clone: The sample has other DNA sequences that encode this CDR3 too. The J gene is TRBJ2-7, the V gene TRBV28; 12 nucleotides agree with TRBD2. Looked up from germline, CDR1 is MDHEN and CDR2 is SYDVKM. After removal of 5 bases from V and 5 bases from J, the junction contained 7 bases not matched to a gene. The CDR3 is 15 amino acids. Here the CDR3 DNA reads TGTGCCAGCAGTCCCCGACTAGCGGGAGTAAACGAGCAGTACTTC. It translates to CASSPRLAGVNEQYF.

The chain links TRBV27 to TRBJ2-7; 15 nucleotides agree with TRBD2. Germline V gene data show CDR1 as MNHEY and CDR2 as SMNVEV (reference sequence). The V segment lost 8 bases and the J segment 0 bases; nucleotides outside the gene matches: 5. The CDR3 runs to 16 residues. CDR3 loop: CASQGLAGGISYEQYF. The DNA for the CDR3 is TGTGCCAGCCAGGGACTAGCGGGGGGAATCTCCTACGAGCAGTACTTC.

Points on this clone: The sample has other DNA sequences that encode this CDR3 too. The chain uses TRBV5-1 and TRBJ1-2, with D hard to call. The CDR3 extends over 13 amino acids. The V gene's germline CDR1 is SGHRS and CDR2 YFSETQ. The V end was cut by 0 bases, the J end by 6 bases, with 9 bases between. CDR3 loop: CASSLAEGDGYTF. In DNA form, the CDR3 reads TGCGCCAGCAGCTTGGCCGAAGGAGATGGCTACACCTTC.